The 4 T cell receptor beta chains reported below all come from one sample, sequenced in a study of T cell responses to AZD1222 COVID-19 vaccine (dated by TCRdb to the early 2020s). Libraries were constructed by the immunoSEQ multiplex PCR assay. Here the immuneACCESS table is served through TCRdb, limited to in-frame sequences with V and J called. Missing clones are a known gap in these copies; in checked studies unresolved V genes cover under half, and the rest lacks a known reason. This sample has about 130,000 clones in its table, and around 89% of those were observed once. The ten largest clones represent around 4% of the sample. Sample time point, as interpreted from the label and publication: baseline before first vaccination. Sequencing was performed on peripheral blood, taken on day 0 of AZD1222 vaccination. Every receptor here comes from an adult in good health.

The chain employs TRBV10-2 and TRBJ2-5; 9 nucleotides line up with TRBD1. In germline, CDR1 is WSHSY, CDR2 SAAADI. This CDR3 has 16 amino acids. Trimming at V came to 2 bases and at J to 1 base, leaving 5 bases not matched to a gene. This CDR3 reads CASSENRGPLQETQYF. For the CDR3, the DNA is TGCGCCAGCAGTGAGAACAGGGGGCCTCTCCAAGAGACCCAGTACTTC.

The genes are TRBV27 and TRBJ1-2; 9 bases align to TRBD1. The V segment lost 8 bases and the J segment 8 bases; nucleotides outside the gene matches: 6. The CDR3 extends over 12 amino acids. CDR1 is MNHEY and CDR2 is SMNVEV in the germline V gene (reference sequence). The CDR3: CASGTGQRGYTF. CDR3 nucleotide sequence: TGTGCCAGCGGGACAGGGCAAAGGGGCTACACCTTC.

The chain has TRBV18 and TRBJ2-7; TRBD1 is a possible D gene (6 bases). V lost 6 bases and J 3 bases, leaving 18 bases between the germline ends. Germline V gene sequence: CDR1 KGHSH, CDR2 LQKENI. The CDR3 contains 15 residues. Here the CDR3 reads CASSSAIGQIYEQYF. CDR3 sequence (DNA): TGTGCCAGCTCTTCCGCCATAGGACAGATCTACGAGCAGTACTTC.

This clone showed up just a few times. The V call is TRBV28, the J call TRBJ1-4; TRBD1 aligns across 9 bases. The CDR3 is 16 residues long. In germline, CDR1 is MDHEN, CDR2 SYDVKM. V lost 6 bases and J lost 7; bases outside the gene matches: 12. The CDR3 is CASSIPGQGLGEKLFF. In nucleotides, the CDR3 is TGTGCCAGCAGCATCCCGGGACAGGGATTAGGTGAAAAACTGTTTTTT.